Given below is one TCR beta chain in context. The antigen it recognizes is unknown. Base qualities are not at hand, and no much larger clone is one base apart. Read against the paper, the sample's time point label means: about 28 days (+/-7) after the second vaccine dose. AZD1222 recipients whose second dose came at about 4 weeks and those whose second dose came at about 12 weeks were combined into one group, since spike-specific TCR depth and breadth did not differ between the two schedules. Vaccinee samples came from UK trials COV001 and COV002, including a single-blind randomized controlled phase 2/3 trial of AZD1222 (ChAdOx1 nCoV-19) in healthy adults. For TCRbeta chain sequencing, PBMC samples from trial participants were taken at day 0 and at day 28 after the second dose. The CDR3 regions of human TCRbeta chains were subjected to immunosequencing. In the authors' own workflow: TCRs in the repertoires were compared against a reference library of SARS-CoV-2-specific TCRs that had been generated with the MIRA antigen-specificity platform. Breadth was defined as the fraction of unique TCRs that were SARS-CoV-2-associated. Depth was defined as the fraction of total T cells that were SARS-CoV-2-associated. Using the MIRA data, each spike-specific TCR was mapped to the spike region that the TCR reacts to and placed in a CD4 or CD8 class. Log10-transformed breadth and depth values were compared by one-way ANOVA with Sidak's multiple comparisons tests. Drawn from immuneACCESS, this table holds only the in-frame rearrangements with V and J called that TCRdb kept. Clones are partly lost; checked studies trace under half to an unresolved V gene and leave the rest unexplained. For V, J and clone size, that table is used; D and trimming come from the DNA. Within this sample are fewer than 120,000 clones, with approximately 90% of them counted one time only. The ten top clones hold 15% of the sample.

These data are taken from a study of T cell responses to AZD1222 COVID-19 vaccine (dated by TCRdb to 2020 to 2023). For the wider study: A total of just over 230 trial participants underwent TCR sequencing, of whom more than 200 had received two doses of AZD1222 and around 25 had received two doses of the MenACWY control vaccine. Trial participants were enrolled by age into 18-55, 56-69 and 70-plus year subgroups, with around 150, 28 and 57 TCR-sequenced participants respectively.

What the authors observed across the whole study: Participants were mostly white British, with more females than males. The authors suggested clonal diversity may have been underestimated. Spike-specific TCR breadth and depth rose significantly after two AZD1222 doses compared with day 0 and with MenACWY recipients. Because no samples from the day 14 peak response were available, repertoires could be characterized only after the peak T cell response. Conclusions about previously exposed vaccinees are limited, since just five or six AZD1222 recipients were seropositive for SARS-CoV-2 at baseline. The 56-69-year group was small, and its depth increase did not reach significance, likely because of low power. The whole spike protein was spanned by vaccine-associated CD4 TCRs, and dominant responses were seen in regions 160-218 and 743-854. Nearly half of unique spike-specific TCRs reportedly recognized epitopes outside regions mutated in the B.1.351 and B.1.1.7 variants.

This receptor was taken from an adult who received the AZD1222 COVID-19 vaccine. Here the sequenced sample was peripheral blood, taken 28 days after the second AZD1222 dose.

The nucleotide sequence reads TGTGCCAGTAGTATTTGGCTGGGTAACACTGAAGCTTTCTTT. This sequence encodes CASSIWLGNTEAFF. Recombination joined TRBV19 with TRBJ1-1; no confident D gene assignment can be made. V loses 3 bases of germline sequence and J loses 2 bases, and the interval between the two ends is 10 bases. CDR1 is given as LNHDA and CDR2 as SQIVND, both from the germline V gene (reference sequence). The CDR3, from cysteine to phenylalanine, totals 14 residues. CDR3 DNA only is kept here, 42 bases in frame from base 1. The full variable domain, with segments outside the CDR3 supplied by the reference TRBV19 and TRBJ1-1 proteins, appears as DGGITQSPKYLFRKEGQNVTLSCEQNLNHDAMYWYRQDPGQGLRLIYYSQIVNDFQKGDIAEGYSVSREKKESFPLTVTSAQKNPTAFYLCASSIWLGNTEAFFGQGTRLTVV.